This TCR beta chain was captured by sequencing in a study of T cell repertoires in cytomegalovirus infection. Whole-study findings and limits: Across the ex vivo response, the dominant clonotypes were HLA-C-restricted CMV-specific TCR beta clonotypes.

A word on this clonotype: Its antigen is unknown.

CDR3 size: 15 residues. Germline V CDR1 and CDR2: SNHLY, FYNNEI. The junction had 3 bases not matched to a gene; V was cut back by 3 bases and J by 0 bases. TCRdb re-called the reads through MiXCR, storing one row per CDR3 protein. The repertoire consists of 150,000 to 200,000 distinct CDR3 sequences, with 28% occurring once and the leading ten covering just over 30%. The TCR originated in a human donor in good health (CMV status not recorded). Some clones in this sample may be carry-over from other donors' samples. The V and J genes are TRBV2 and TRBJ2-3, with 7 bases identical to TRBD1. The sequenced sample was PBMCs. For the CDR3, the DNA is TGTGCCAGCAGTGAGGGACAGACTAGCACAGATACGCAGTATTTT. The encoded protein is CASSEGQTSTDTQYF.